Listed below are T cell receptor beta chains from one sample, sequenced in a study of T-cell memory formation after mild COVID-19. MiXCR, run by TCRdb on the 5' RACE reads, gives a single entry per CDR3 protein. The sample lists roughly 190,000 distinct CDR3 sequences, about 17% occurring once. Sequencing was carried out using PBMCs or a T cell subset sorted from them (not recorded which). Receptor source: an adult woman who had mild COVID-19 (a few samples of this study predate the infection). Cell type and time point are not known. Each CDR3 is given with its conserved first and last residue. A D gene is named only where the DNA matches it firmly. Expanded clones get a size class; other rows say once, few or many, or leave the size out.

TRBJ1-4 - TRBV19 TRBD1 CASTWTGGTNEKLFF TGTGCCAGTACTTGGACAGGCGGCACTAATGAAAAACTGTTTTTT
TRBJ1-2 once TRBV27 TRBD1 CASSPRTGSTYTF TGTGCCAGCAGTCCACGGACAGGGAGTACCTACACCTTC
TRBJ2-7 few TRBV5-1 TRBD2 CASSFRLAGSYEQYF TGCGCCAGCAGTTTCCGACTAGCGGGCTCCTACGAGCAGTACTTC
TRBJ2-5 - TRBV20-1 - CSAYRDTGSRETQYF TGCAGTGCTTACCGGGACACGGGCTCTCGGGAGACCCAGTACTTC
TRBJ1-2 few TRBV6-1 - CASNNAGDFNGYTF TGTGCCAGCAACAACGCAGGGGATTTTAATGGCTACACCTTC
TRBJ2-3 - TRBV5-5 - CASSLVSLLRADTQYF TGTGCCAGCAGCTTGGTATCTCTGCTTCGCGCAGATACGCAGTATTTT
TRBJ1-5 - TRBV5-5 TRBD1 CASSYTGGRPYSNQPQHF TGTGCCAGCAGTTATACAGGGGGCCGACCTTATAGCAATCAGCCCCAGCATTTT
TRBJ2-4 few TRBV6-6 - CASKTTGEGKNIQYF TGTGCCAGCAAAACGACAGGGGAGGGCAAAAACATTCAGTACTTC
TRBJ2-7 few TRBV20-1 TRBD2 CSAKAGGNYEQYF TGCAGTGCTAAAGCGGGGGGAAACTACGAGCAGTACTTC
TRBJ2-7 - TRBV28 - CASSFDWASSSYEQYF TGTGCCAGCAGTTTCGACTGGGCTTCGAGCTCCTACGAGCAGTACTTC
TRBJ1-1 few TRBV5-1 TRBD1 CASSQRQGSYTEAFF TGCGCCAGCAGCCAGAGACAGGGAAGCTACACTGAAGCTTTCTTT
TRBJ2-3 - TRBV4-1 TRBD1 CASSQGDRDADTQYF TGCGCCAGCAGCCAAGGGGACAGGGATGCAGATACGCAGTATTTT
TRBJ2-5 few TRBV12-5 - CASGPDGDRAFRETQYF TGTGCTAGTGGCCCCGACGGGGACCGGGCGTTTAGGGAGACCCAGTACTTC
TRBJ2-5 - TRBV20-1 TRBD1 CSARPGQKTQYF TGCAGTGCTAGACCGGGACAGAAGACCCAGTACTTC
TRBJ1-1 - TRBV2 TRBD1 CASSEGQGILAFF TGTGCCAGCAGTGAGGGACAGGGGATCCTGGCTTTCTTT
TRBJ2-7 few TRBV4-3 TRBD2 CASSQGPAGGRYEQYF TGCGCCAGCAGCCAAGGTCCGGCGGGAGGAAGATACGAGCAGTACTTC
TRBJ1-5 - TRBV24-1 - CATSLSGNQPQHF TGTGCCACCAGTTTATCAGGCAATCAGCCCCAGCATTTT
TRBJ1-5 - TRBV12-3/TRBV12-4 - CASSSGTDSAQPQHF TGTGCCAGCAGTTCGGGGACCGACAGTGCTCAGCCCCAGCATTTT
TRBJ1-1 - TRBV10-3 - CAISKTGRTEAFF TGTGCCATCAGTAAGACAGGTCGGACTGAAGCTTTCTTT
TRBJ2-1 few TRBV5-1 - CASSRGDRASRNEQFF TGCGCCAGCAGCAGGGGGGATCGGGCATCGCGTAATGAGCAGTTCTTC
TRBJ2-7 - TRBV4-2 TRBD2 CASSQDPSGARTYEQYF TGTGCCAGCAGCCAAGATCCTAGCGGGGCGCGAACCTACGAGCAGTACTTC
TRBJ2-1 many TRBV29-1 - CSVADREQFF TGCAGCGTAGCAGACAGGGAGCAGTTCTTC
TRBJ1-2 many TRBV10-2 TRBD1 CASRGTGDYGYTF TGCGCCAGCAGAGGAACAGGGGACTATGGCTACACCTTC
TRBJ1-5 - TRBV12-3/TRBV12-4 - CASSYDGHNQPQHF TGTGCCAGCAGTTACGACGGCCACAATCAGCCCCAGCATTTT
TRBJ2-7 - TRBV6-5 TRBD2 CASSYRRGGIHEQYF TGTGCCAGCAGTTACAGGCGGGGGGGCATCCACGAGCAGTACTTC
TRBJ2-1 - TRBV5-1 TRBD1 CASSFPDRGNEQFF TGCGCCAGCAGCTTTCCGGACAGGGGGAATGAGCAGTTCTTC
TRBJ2-3 - TRBV4-3 - CASSRPGARSDTQYF TGCGCCAGCAGCCGGCCGGGGGCCAGGTCAGATACGCAGTATTTT
TRBJ1-1 - TRBV9 TRBD1 CASSTRGGAEAFF TGTGCCAGCAGCACCAGGGGGGGGGCTGAAGCTTTCTTT
TRBJ2-7 few TRBV12-3/TRBV12-4 - CASSFRFLSLYF TGTGCCAGCAGTTTTCGGTTCTTATCACTTTACTTC
TRBJ1-2 - TRBV12-3/TRBV12-4 - CASTLARGGGYTF TGTGCCAGCACCCTCGCGAGGGGCGGTGGCTACACCTTC
TRBJ2-3 few TRBV2 - CATTGPPSGTQYF TGTGCCACCACGGGACCCCCTTCTGGTACGCAGTATTTT
TRBJ1-6 few TRBV15 - CATSRRSLNSPLHF TGTGCCACCAGCAGACGGAGTCTGAATTCACCCCTCCACTTT
TRBJ1-6 - TRBV6-5 - CASTNGQRSPLHF TGTGCCAGCACCAACGGACAGCGATCACCCCTCCACTTT
TRBJ1-2 - TRBV12-3/TRBV12-4 - CASSKQYGYTF TGTGCCAGCTCTAAACAATATGGCTACACCTTC
TRBJ2-3 - TRBV4-1 - CASSQSAVITDTQYF TGCGCCAGCAGCCAGTCAGCGGTGATCACAGATACGCAGTATTTT
TRBJ1-2 few TRBV12-3/TRBV12-4 - CASRSLGADYGYTF TGTGCCAGCAGATCCCTCGGGGCCGACTATGGCTACACCTTC
TRBJ1-3 many TRBV14 - CASSPGLGNTIYF TGTGCCAGCAGCCCGGGGCTCGGAAACACCATATATTTT
TRBJ2-7 - TRBV4-1 - CASSQGHLFYEQYF TGCGCCAGCAGCCAAGGCCACCTTTTTTACGAGCAGTACTTC
TRBJ2-3 few TRBV6-5 - CASSLSTAWDTQYF TGTGCCAGCAGTTTATCGACAGCTTGGGATACGCAGTATTTT
TRBJ2-2 - TRBV5-5 - CASSSRDKNTGELFF TGTGCCAGCAGCTCCCGGGACAAGAACACCGGGGAGCTGTTTTTT
TRBJ1-5 few TRBV12-3/TRBV12-4 TRBD1 CASRTTGANQPQHF TGTGCCAGCAGGACGACAGGGGCCAATCAGCCCCAGCATTTT
TRBJ1-2 - TRBV29-1 - CGSSGIGYGYTF TGCGGGTCGTCAGGCATCGGGTATGGCTACACCTTC
TRBJ2-3 - TRBV6-6 TRBD2 CASSFSGSGADTQYF TGTGCCAGCAGCTTTAGCGGGAGTGGGGCAGATACGCAGTATTTT
TRBJ2-5 - TRBV6-6 - CASSYSMVTRTQETQYF TGTGCCAGCAGTTACTCGATGGTCACCCGGACTCAAGAGACCCAGTACTTC
TRBJ1-1 once TRBV5-1 TRBD1 CASSPQGSDTEAFF TGCGCCAGCAGCCCACAGGGGTCAGACACTGAAGCTTTCTTT
TRBJ2-3 - TRBV6-5 - CASSYMSHPGTDTQYF TGTGCCAGCAGTTACATGTCTCATCCCGGCACAGATACGCAGTATTTT
TRBJ2-2 - TRBV4-3 - CASSQHRNTGELFF TGCGCCAGCAGCCAACACAGAAACACCGGGGAGCTGTTTTTT
TRBJ2-6 few TRBV12-3/TRBV12-4 - CASGLAGGANVLTF TGTGCCAGCGGACTGGCGGGGGGGGCCAACGTCCTGACTTTC
TRBJ2-5 - TRBV2 - CASSRTIQETQYF TGTGCCAGCAGTAGGACCATCCAAGAGACCCAGTACTTC
TRBJ2-1 many TRBV30 TRBD1 CAWNPGTGYNEQFF TGTGCCTGGAATCCCGGGACAGGGTACAATGAGCAGTTCTTC
TRBJ1-2 few TRBV5-1 - CASSSSVGSGYGYTF TGCGCCAGCAGCTCCTCCGTAGGCTCCGGCTATGGCTACACCTTC